This T cell receptor (beta chain) was identified in a study of shared T cell receptors in the human thymus. Trimming shortened V by 1 base and J by 4 bases, and 10 bases separated the two germline ends. This CDR3 is built from 14 residues. Germline V CDR1 and CDR2: SEHNR, FQNEAQ (reference sequence). Sequencing was performed with immunoSEQ multiplex PCR; in TCRdb, only in-frame clones are kept and a portion is missing. The table shows hundreds of thousands of clones, with around 93% occurring only once. This sequence joins TRBV7-9 and TRBJ2-5; the D is unclear. The origin of this receptor is a human donor. Input material: thymocytes. CDR3 DNA: TGTGCCAGCAGCTTAGAGAACAAGAGAGAGACCCAGTACTTC. Its translation is CASSLENKRETQYF.